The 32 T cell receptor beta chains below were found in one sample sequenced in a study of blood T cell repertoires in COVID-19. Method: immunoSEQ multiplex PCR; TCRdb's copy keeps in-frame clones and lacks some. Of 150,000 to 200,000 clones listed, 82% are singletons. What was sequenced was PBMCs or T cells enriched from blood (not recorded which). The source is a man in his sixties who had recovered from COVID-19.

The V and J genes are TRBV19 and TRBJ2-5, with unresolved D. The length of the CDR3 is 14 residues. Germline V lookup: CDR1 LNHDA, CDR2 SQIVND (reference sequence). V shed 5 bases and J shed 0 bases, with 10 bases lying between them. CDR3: CASSQAAHQETQYF. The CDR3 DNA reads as TGTGCCAGTAGTCAGGCCGCCCACCAAGAGACCCAGTACTTC. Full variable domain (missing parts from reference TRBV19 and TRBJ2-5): DGGITQSPKYLFRKEGQNVTLSCEQNLNHDAMYWYRQDPGQGLRLIYYSQIVNDFQKGDIAEGYSVSREKKESFPLTVTSAQKNPTAFYLCASSQAAHQETQYFGPGTRLLVL.

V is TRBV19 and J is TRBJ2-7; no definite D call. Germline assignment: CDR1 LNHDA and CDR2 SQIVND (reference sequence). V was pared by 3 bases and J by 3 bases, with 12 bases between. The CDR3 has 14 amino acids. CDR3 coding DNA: TGTGCCAGTAGTATGAGGAACGTGGGCTACGAGCAGTACTTC. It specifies CASSMRNVGYEQYF.

The CDR3 protein is CASSTVGGAGTDTQYF. CDR3 coding DNA: TGTGCCAGCAGCACCGTCGGGGGGGCCGGCACAGATACGCAGTATTTT. The chain carries TRBV7-9 and TRBJ2-3, with TRBD2 matching over 8 bases. Looked up from germline, CDR1 is SEHNR and CDR2 is FQNEAQ (reference sequence). The V and J ends lost 5 bases and 1 base, in that order; junction bases with no gene match: 8. The CDR3 runs 16 residues.

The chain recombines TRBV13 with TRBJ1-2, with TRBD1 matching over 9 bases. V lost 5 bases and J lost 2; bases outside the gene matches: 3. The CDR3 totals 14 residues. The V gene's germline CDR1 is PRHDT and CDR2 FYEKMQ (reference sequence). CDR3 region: CASSPGTGNYGYTF. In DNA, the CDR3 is TGTGCCAGCAGCCCCGGGACAGGGAACTATGGCTACACCTTC.

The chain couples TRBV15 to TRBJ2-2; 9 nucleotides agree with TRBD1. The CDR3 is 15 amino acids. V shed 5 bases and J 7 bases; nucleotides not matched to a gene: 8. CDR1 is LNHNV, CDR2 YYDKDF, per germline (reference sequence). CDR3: CATSPYRGLGGELFF. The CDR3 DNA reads TGTGCCACCAGCCCATACAGGGGGCTGGGCGGGGAGCTGTTTTTT. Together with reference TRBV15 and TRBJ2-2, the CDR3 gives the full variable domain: DAMVIQNPRYQVTQFGKPVTLSCSQTLNHNVMYWYQQKSSQAPKLLFHYYDKDFNNEADTPDNFQSRRPNTSFCFLDIRSPGLGDTAMYLCATSPYRGLGGELFFGEGSRLTVL.

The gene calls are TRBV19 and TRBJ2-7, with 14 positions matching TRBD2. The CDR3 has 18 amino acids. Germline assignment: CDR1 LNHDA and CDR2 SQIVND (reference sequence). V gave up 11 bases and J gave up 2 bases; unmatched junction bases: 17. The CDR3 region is CASKKGGLAGERAYEQYF. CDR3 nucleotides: TGTGCCTCCAAAAAGGGGGGACTAGCGGGGGAACGCGCCTACGAGCAGTACTTC.

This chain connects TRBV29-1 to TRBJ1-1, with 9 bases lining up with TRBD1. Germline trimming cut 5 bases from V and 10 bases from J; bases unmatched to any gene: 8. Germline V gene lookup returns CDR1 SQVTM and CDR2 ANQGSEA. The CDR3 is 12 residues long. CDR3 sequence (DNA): TGCAGCGTTTCCATCACAGGGGGCATAGCTTTCTTT. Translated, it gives CSVSITGGIAFF.

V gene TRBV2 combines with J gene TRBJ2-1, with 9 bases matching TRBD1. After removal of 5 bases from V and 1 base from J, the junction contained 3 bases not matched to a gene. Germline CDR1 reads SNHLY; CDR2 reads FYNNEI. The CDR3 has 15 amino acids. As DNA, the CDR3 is TGTGCCAGCAGTAAACAGGGGGCTTCCTACAATGAGCAGTTCTTC. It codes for CASSKQGASYNEQFF.

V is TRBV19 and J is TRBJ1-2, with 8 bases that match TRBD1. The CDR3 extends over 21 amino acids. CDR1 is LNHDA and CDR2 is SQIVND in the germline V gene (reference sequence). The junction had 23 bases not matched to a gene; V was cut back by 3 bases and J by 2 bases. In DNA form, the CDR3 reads TGTGCCAGTAGTATCTCTCCTACCCGACAGGGGAGCCGGGCACAGAACTATGGCTACACCTTC. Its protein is CASSISPTRQGSRAQNYGYTF.

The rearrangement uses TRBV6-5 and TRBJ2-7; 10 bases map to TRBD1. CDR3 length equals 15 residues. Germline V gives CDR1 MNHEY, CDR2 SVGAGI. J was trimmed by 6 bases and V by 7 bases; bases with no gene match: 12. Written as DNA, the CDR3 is TGTGCCAGCATTACCCGAGGACAGGGGGGGGGCGAGCAGTACTTC. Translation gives CASITRGQGGGEQYF.

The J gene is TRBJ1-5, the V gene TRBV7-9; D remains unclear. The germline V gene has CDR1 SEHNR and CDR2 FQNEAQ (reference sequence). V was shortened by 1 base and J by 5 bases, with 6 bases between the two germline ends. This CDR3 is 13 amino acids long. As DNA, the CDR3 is TGTGCCAGCAGCTTAGAACTCTATCAGCCCCAGCATTTT. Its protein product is CASSLELYQPQHF.

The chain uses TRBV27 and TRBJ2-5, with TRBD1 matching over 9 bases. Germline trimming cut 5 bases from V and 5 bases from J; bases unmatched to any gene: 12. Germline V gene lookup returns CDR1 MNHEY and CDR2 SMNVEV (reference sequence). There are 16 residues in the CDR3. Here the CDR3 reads CASSRTGVVSIETQYF. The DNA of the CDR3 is TGTGCCAGCAGTAGGACAGGGGTAGTTTCCATCGAGACCCAGTACTTC.

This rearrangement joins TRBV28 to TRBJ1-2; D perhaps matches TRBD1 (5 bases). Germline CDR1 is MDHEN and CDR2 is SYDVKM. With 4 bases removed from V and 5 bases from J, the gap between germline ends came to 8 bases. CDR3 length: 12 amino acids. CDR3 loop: CASSSSGYGYTF. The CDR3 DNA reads TGTGCCAGCAGTTCTTCAGGGTATGGCTACACCTTC.

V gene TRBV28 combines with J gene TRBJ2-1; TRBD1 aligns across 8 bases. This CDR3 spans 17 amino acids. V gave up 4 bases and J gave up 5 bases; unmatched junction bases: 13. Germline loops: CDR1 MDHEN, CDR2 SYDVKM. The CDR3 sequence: CASSSYSQGAFNNEQFF. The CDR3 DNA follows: TGTGCCAGCAGTTCCTACTCCCAGGGGGCGTTTAACAATGAGCAGTTCTTC.

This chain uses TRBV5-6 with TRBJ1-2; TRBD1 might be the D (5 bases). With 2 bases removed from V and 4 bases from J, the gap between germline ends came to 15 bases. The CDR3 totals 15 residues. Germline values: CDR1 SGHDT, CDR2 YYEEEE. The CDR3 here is CASSLGGGAIYGYTF. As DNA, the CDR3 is TGTGCCAGCAGCTTAGGCGGTGGGGCCATCTATGGCTACACCTTC.

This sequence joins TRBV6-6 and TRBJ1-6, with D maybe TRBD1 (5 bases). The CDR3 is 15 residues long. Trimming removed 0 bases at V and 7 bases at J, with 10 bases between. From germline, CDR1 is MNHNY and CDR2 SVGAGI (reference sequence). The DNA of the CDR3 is TGTGCCAGCAGTTACTCAGGACACCGGAATTCACCCCTCCACTTT. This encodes CASSYSGHRNSPLHF.

For the CDR3, the DNA is TGTGCCAGCAGAAATAGCGGGTACTACGAGCAGTACTTC. Protein: CASRNSGYYEQYF. The chain uses TRBV28 and TRBJ2-7; TRBD2 matches 7 bases. Germline V lookup: CDR1 MDHEN, CDR2 SYDVKM. The J segment lost 3 bases and the V segment lost 6 bases, leaving 5 bases of the junction unmatched. The CDR3 contains 13 residues.

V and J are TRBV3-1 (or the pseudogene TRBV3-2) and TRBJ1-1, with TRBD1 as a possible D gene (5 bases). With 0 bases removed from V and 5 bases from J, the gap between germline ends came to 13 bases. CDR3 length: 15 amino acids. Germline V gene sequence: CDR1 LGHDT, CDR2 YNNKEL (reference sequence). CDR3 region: CASSQDLQGWTEAFF. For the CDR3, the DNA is TGTGCCAGCAGCCAAGATCTGCAGGGCTGGACTGAAGCTTTCTTT.

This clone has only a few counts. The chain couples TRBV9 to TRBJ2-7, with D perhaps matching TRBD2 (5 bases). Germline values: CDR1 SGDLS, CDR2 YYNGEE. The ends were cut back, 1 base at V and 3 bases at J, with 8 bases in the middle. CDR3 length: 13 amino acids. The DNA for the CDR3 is TGTGCCAGCAGCGTAACGGGGAACTACGAGCAGTACTTC. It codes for CASSVTGNYEQYF.

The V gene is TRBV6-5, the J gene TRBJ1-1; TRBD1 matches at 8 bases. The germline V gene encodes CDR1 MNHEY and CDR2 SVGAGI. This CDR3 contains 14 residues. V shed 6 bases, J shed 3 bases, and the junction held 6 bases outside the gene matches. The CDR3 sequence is CASREDRVHTEAFF. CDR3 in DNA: TGTGCCAGCAGAGAGGACAGGGTTCACACTGAAGCTTTCTTT.

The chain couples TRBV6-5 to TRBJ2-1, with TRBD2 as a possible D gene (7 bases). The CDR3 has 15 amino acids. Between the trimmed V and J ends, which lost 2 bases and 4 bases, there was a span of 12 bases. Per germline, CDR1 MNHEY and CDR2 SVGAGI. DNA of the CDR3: TGTGCCAGCAGTTACGGGGGGGCGGAGTACAATGAGCAGTTCTTC. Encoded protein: CASSYGGAEYNEQFF.

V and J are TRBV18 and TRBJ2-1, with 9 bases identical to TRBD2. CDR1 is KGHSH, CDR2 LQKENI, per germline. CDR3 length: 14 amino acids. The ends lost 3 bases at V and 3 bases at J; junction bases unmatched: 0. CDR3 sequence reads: CASSPSGGYNEQFF. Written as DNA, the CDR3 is TGTGCCAGCTCACCTAGCGGGGGCTACAATGAGCAGTTCTTC.

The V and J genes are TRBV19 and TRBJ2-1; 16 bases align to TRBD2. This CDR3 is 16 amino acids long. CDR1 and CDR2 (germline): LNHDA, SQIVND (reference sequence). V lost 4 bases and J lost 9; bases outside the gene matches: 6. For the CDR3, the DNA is TGTGCCAGTAGTACGGGACTAGCGGGGGGGTTATCTGAGCAGTTCTTC. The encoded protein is CASSTGLAGGLSEQFF.

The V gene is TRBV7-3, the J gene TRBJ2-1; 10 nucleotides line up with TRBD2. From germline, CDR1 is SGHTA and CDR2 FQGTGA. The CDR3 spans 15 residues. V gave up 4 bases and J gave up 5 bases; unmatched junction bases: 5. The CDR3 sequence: CASSSGTSENNEQFF. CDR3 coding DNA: TGTGCCAGCAGCTCCGGGACTAGCGAAAACAATGAGCAGTTCTTC. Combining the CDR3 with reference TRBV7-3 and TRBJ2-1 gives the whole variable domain GAGVSQTPSNKVTEKGKYVELRCDPISGHTALYWYRQSLGQGPEFLIYFQGTGAADDSGLPNDRFFAVRPEGSVSTLKIQRTERGDSAVYLCASSSGTSENNEQFFGPGTRLTVL.

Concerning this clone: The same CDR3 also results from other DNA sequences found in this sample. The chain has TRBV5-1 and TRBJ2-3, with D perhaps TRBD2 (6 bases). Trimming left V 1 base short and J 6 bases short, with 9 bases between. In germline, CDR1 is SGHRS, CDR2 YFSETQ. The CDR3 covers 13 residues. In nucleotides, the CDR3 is TGCGCCAGCAGCTTGTCAGGGAGGGATACGCAGTATTTT. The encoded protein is CASSLSGRDTQYF.

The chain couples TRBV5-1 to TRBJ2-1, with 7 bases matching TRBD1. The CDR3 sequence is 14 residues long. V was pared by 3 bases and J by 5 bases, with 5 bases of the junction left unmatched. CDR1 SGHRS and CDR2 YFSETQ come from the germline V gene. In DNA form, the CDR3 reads TGCGCCAGCAGCTCGCCGACAGGGCACAATGAGCAGTTCTTC. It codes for CASSSPTGHNEQFF.

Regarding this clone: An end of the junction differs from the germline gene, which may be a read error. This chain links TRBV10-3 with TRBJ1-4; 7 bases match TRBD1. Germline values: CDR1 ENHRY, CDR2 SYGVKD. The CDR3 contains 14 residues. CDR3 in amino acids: CAISDDRVNQKLFF. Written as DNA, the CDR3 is TGTGCCATCAGTGATGACAGGGTTAATCAAAAACTGTTTTTT.

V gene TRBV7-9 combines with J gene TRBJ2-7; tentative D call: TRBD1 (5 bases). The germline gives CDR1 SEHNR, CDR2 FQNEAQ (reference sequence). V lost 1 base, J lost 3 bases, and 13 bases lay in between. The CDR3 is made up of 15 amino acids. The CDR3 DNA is TGTGCCAGCAGCTTAGTCCGCCCAGGGAACTACGAGCAGTACTTC. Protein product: CASSLVRPGNYEQYF.

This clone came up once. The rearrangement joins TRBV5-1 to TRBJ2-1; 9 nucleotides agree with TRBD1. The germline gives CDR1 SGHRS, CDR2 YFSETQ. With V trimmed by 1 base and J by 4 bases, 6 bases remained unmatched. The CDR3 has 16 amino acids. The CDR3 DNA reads TGCGCCAGCAGCTTGAGACAGGGGGAGGGGTACAATGAGCAGTTCTTC. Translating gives CASSLRQGEGYNEQFF.

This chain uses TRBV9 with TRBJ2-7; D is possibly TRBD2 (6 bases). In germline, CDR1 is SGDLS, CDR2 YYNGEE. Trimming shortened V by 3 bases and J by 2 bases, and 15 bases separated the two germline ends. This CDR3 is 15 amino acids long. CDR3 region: CASSALGTGTYEQYF. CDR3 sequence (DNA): TGTGCCAGCAGCGCCCTGGGGACTGGAACCTACGAGCAGTACTTC.

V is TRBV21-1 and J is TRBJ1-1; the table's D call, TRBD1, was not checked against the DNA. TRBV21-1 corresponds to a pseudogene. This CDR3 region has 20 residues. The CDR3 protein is CASSNSPTDIKDRRDTEAFF. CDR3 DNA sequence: TGTGCCAGCAGCAATAGCCCAACTGATATAAAGGACAGGCGAGACACTGAAGCTTTCTTT.

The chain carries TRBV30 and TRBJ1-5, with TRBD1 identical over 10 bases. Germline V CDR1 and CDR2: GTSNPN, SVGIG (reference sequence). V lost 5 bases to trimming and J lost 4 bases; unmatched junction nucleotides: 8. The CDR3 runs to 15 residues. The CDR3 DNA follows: TGTGCCTGGGCAAAGGGACAGGGGCGTAATCAGCCCCAGCATTTT. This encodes CAWAKGQGRNQPQHF.